These 26 T cell receptor beta chains share one sample of origin, sequenced in a study of graft-versus-host responses after intestinal transplantation. The method was immunoSEQ multiplex PCR; TCRdb's version includes in-frame clones alone and lacks a portion of them. The sample shows about 110,000 clones, 85% to 95% of them seen only once. What these receptors recognize is not known. The source material was unstimulated CD8+ T cells sorted from spleen or lymph node cells, sampled before transplant. The receptors here all came from a human donor who was the organ donor for an intestinal transplant.

This chain uses TRBV6-4 with TRBJ1-3; D gene ambiguous. V was shortened by 4 bases and J by 0 bases, with 16 bases between the two germline ends. CDR3 length: 17 residues. Germline CDR1 reads MRHNA; CDR2 reads SNTAGT. The chain's CDR3 is CASSVRRGVPSGNTIYF. CDR3 bases: TGTGCCAGCAGTGTCCGCCGGGGAGTCCCCTCTGGAAACACCATATATTTT.

The chain recombines TRBV5-1 with TRBJ1-2; 11 nucleotides align to TRBD1. Germline trimming cut 3 bases from V and 5 bases from J; bases unmatched to any gene: 3. CDR3 size: 14 residues. The germline V gene encodes CDR1 SGHRS and CDR2 YFSETQ. The CDR3 DNA follows: TGCGCCAGCAGCTGGGACAGGGGGGCGTATGGCTACACCTTC. Translating it yields CASSWDRGAYGYTF.

The genes are TRBV21-1 and TRBJ2-7. TRBV21-1 is described as a pseudogene. The length of the CDR3 is 13 residues. For the CDR3, the DNA is TGTGCCAGCAGCTCCCAGGGGAGGTGGGAGCAGTACTTC. It yields the protein CASSSQGRWEQYF.

The V gene is TRBV2, the J gene TRBJ2-5; 7 positions match TRBD1. Trimming removed 8 bases from V and 5 bases from J; junction bases left unmatched: 8. This CDR3 is built from 13 residues. CDR1 is SNHLY and CDR2 is FYNNEI in the germline V gene. The CDR3 loop reads CASRRTGLETQYF. The CDR3 DNA follows: TGTGCCAGCCGGAGGACAGGCCTTGAGACCCAGTACTTC.

In its sample, this clone was seen once. The chain links TRBV21-1 to TRBJ2-5; the D call of TRBD2 is as the table states it, not checked on the DNA. TRBV21-1 is a pseudogene segment. The CDR3 totals 17 residues. The CDR3 nucleotides read TGTGCCAGCAGCAAAGATGATGGCCGGGGATCTTACGAGACCCAGTACTTC. Translation gives CASSKDDGRGSYETQYF.

The chain recombines TRBV13 with TRBJ2-3, with 7 positions matching TRBD1. Germline trimming cut 1 base from V and 9 bases from J; bases unmatched to any gene: 7. CDR1 is PRHDT and CDR2 is FYEKMQ in the germline V gene (reference sequence). This CDR3 has 14 residues. The CDR3 loop reads CASSLEDRPKTQYF. CDR3 in DNA: TGTGCCAGCAGCTTAGAGGACAGGCCGAAAACGCAGTATTTT.

A single count supports this clone. Written as DNA, the CDR3 is TGTGCCTGGAATGGCGGCTACAATCAGCCCCAGCATTTT. Translated, it gives CAWNGGYNQPQHF. The V and J genes are TRBV30 and TRBJ1-5; D not certain. The V and J ends lost 4 bases and 3 bases respectively, with 10 bases between them. Germline V gives CDR1 GTSNPN, CDR2 SVGIG (reference sequence). The CDR3 loop spans 13 amino acids.

This clone has just one count. This chain connects TRBV9 to TRBJ2-5; 9 bases fit TRBD1. The J call is doubtful: the DNA matches TRBJ2-7 better. This CDR3 is 14 amino acids long. Germline V CDR1 and CDR2: SGDLS, YYNGEE. CDR3 amino acids: CASSAGTGLYEQYF. DNA for the CDR3: TGTGCCAGCAGCGCCGGGACAGGGCTCTACGAGCAGTACTTC.

The chain links TRBV5-5 to TRBJ2-2, with a possible D match to TRBD1 (5 bases). The germline V gene has CDR1 SGHKS and CDR2 YYEKEE (reference sequence). Between the trimmed V and J ends, which lost 3 bases and 5 bases, there was a span of 17 bases. The CDR3 is 16 residues long. CDR3: CASSSADIRYTGELFF. DNA for the CDR3: TGTGCCAGCAGCTCGGCGGACATACGTTATACCGGGGAGCTGTTTTTT.

The chain is built from TRBV6-5 and TRBJ1-2, with D possibly matching TRBD1 (5 bases). Per germline, CDR1 MNHEY and CDR2 SVGAGI. V was shortened by 0 bases and J by 7 bases, with 12 bases between the two germline ends. This CDR3 region has 14 residues. CDR3 sequence: CASSYSGTLSGYTF. The CDR3 DNA sequence: TGTGCCAGCAGTTACTCCGGGACTCTGAGTGGCTACACCTTC.

The chain uses TRBV30 and TRBJ2-7, with D possibly being TRBD1 (5 bases). The V gene's germline CDR1 is GTSNPN and CDR2 SVGIG (reference sequence). The CDR3 extends over 13 amino acids. V lost 2 bases and J 0 bases, leaving 8 bases between the germline ends. CDR3 bases: TGTGCCTGGAGTTCTGACAGCTCCTACGAGCAGTACTTC. It yields the protein CAWSSDSSYEQYF.

This sequence joins TRBV4-3 and TRBJ2-1, with 7 bases aligning to TRBD2. Per germline, CDR1 LGHNA and CDR2 YSLEER. Trimming at V came to 3 bases and at J to 4 bases, leaving 0 bases not matched to a gene. The CDR3 has 13 residues. This CDR3 reads CASSQREYNEQFF. In DNA form, the CDR3 reads TGCGCCAGCAGCCAGCGGGAGTACAATGAGCAGTTCTTC.

J is TRBJ1-3 and V is TRBV7-9; 8 bases line up with TRBD1. The CDR3 loop spans 19 amino acids. Trimming at V came to 5 bases and at J to 8 bases, leaving 23 bases not matched to a gene. CDR1 SEHNR and CDR2 FQNEAQ come from the germline V gene (reference sequence). CDR3 residues: CASSADGQGAGEVGYTIYF. As DNA, the CDR3 is TGTGCCAGCAGCGCCGATGGGCAGGGGGCCGGAGAAGTCGGGTACACCATATATTTT.

The chain links TRBV21-1 to TRBJ2-1; the table calls TRBD2, which could not be checked here. TRBV21-1 is tagged as a pseudogene. This CDR3 has 18 residues. CDR3 bases: TGTGCCAGCAGCGCAAGACTAGCAACCTCGGCCGCCTACAATGAGCAGTTCTTC. Protein sequence: CASSARLATSAAYNEQFF.

This clone occurred once. CDR3 residues: CASSLGNQPQHF. The CDR3 DNA reads TGTGCCAGCAGCTTAGGAAATCAGCCCCAGCATTTT. The chain links TRBV13 to TRBJ1-5, with D hard to call. The CDR3 sequence is 12 residues long. The germline V gene encodes CDR1 PRHDT and CDR2 FYEKMQ (reference sequence). The ends were cut back, 0 bases at V and 4 bases at J, with 1 base in the middle.

The rearrangement links TRBV9 to TRBJ2-1; no clear D gene. Trimming cost V 3 bases and J 7 bases, with 20 bases left between them. The CDR3 is 16 residues long. Looked up from germline, CDR1 is SGDLS and CDR2 is YYNGEE. Here the CDR3 DNA reads TGTGCCAGCAGCGCCTTTGTCTACTTAGCACAGAATGAGCAGTTCTTC. Translating gives CASSAFVYLAQNEQFF.

This clone was found once. The gene calls are TRBV23-1 and TRBJ1-1; 9 nucleotides line up with TRBD1. TRBV23-1 is an open reading frame whose function is uncertain. The CDR3 sequence is 20 residues long. The trim removed 6 bases at V and 1 base at J, leaving 21 bases unmatched. The CDR3 DNA sequence: TGCGCCAGCAGCCTTTATCGGGACAGGGTGGGGTTTGCACCGAACACTGAAGCTTTCTTT. Encoded protein: CASSLYRDRVGFAPNTEAFF.

The chain has TRBV6-5 and TRBJ2-1; D ambiguous. Deletions cut 5 bases from V and 4 bases from J, with 15 bases between. CDR3 length: 15 amino acids. Germline CDR1 and CDR2: MNHEY and SVGAGI. The CDR3 spells CASSASGARYNEQFF. The CDR3 nucleotides read TGTGCCAGCAGTGCGTCGGGCGCAAGGTACAATGAGCAGTTCTTC.

This clone was observed once. This chain uses TRBV6-5 with TRBJ2-5; no definite D call. Deletions cut 1 base from V and 7 bases from J, with 13 bases between. CDR1 MNHEY and CDR2 SVGAGI come from the germline V gene. The CDR3 consists of 14 residues. CDR3 protein: CASSYFSSDGTQYF. The CDR3 nucleotides are TGTGCCAGCAGTTACTTCTCGTCAGATGGGACCCAGTACTTC.

CDR3: CASSLGSGDEQYF. CDR3 in DNA: TGTGCCAGCAGCTTGGGATCAGGGGACGAGCAGTACTTC. The gene calls are TRBV5-6 and TRBJ2-7; a possible D gene is TRBD1 (6 bases). Germline V gene data show CDR1 as SGHDT and CDR2 as YYEEEE. Between the trimmed V and J ends, which lost 0 bases and 5 bases, there was a span of 9 bases. This CDR3 has 13 amino acids.

A remark on this clone: Additional DNA sequences in this sample encode the identical CDR3. The gene calls are TRBV6-6 and TRBJ2-7; D remains unclear. With 0 bases removed from V and 0 bases from J, the gap between germline ends came to 3 bases. The CDR3 spans 13 residues. Germline CDR1 is MNHNY and CDR2 is SVGAGI (reference sequence). CDR3 nucleotide sequence: TGTGCCAGCAGTTACTCCTCCTCCTACGAGCAGTACTTC. Translation gives CASSYSSSYEQYF.

This clone has a single count. The rearrangement joins TRBV7-9 to TRBJ1-1; D gene uncertain. The germline gives CDR1 SEHNR, CDR2 FQNEAQ (reference sequence). This CDR3 is 16 amino acids long. The V end lost 4 bases, the J end lost 0 bases, and 15 bases lay between the germline ends. CDR3 coding DNA: TGTGCCAGCAGCTCTTATCGGGAGGTCTTGAACACTGAAGCTTTCTTT. Amino acid sequence: CASSSYREVLNTEAFF.

This chain uses TRBV16 with TRBJ2-7, with 10 nucleotides matching TRBD2. The J segment lost 2 bases and the V segment lost 4 bases, leaving 2 bases of the junction unmatched. Germline loops: CDR1 KGHSY, CDR2 FQNENV. This CDR3 has 14 amino acids. This CDR3 reads CASSPGLAAYEQYF. The CDR3 nucleotides are TGTGCCAGCAGCCCCGGACTAGCGGCCTACGAGCAGTACTTC. Full variable domain (missing parts from reference TRBV16 and TRBJ2-7): GEEVAQTPKHLVRGEGQKAKLYCAPIKGHSYVFWYQQVLKNEFKFLISFQNENVFDETGMPKERFSAKCLPNSPCSLEIQATKLEDSAVYFCASSPGLAAYEQYFGPGTRLTVT.

The chain uses TRBV7-9 and TRBJ2-7; 7 bases line up with TRBD1. CDR3 length equals 16 residues. Germline CDR1 reads SEHNR; CDR2 reads FQNEAQ (reference sequence). V gave up 5 bases and J gave up 2 bases; unmatched junction bases: 12. The CDR3 spells CASSREGTGQPYEQYF. The DNA of the CDR3 is TGTGCCAGCAGCCGAGAAGGGACGGGACAGCCCTACGAGCAGTACTTC.

This clone was found a few times. This chain connects TRBV6-5 to TRBJ2-1, with 10 bases aligning to TRBD2. The trim removed 0 bases at V and 6 bases at J, leaving 5 bases unmatched. CDR1 is MNHEY and CDR2 is SVGAGI in the germline V gene. The CDR3 extends over 16 amino acids. The CDR3 reads CASSYSGIAGGNEQFF. The DNA for the CDR3 is TGTGCCAGCAGTTACTCCGGGATAGCGGGAGGCAATGAGCAGTTCTTC.

The V and J genes are TRBV6-1 and TRBJ1-4; no clear D. The V and J ends lost 6 bases and 5 bases respectively, with 10 bases between them. This CDR3 has 13 amino acids. Germline lookup yields CDR1 MNHNS and CDR2 SASEGT. The CDR3 sequence: CASSRRENEKLFF. CDR3 DNA: TGTGCCAGCAGCAGACGGGAAAATGAAAAACTGTTTTTT.